The sequence of this T cell receptor (beta chain) was determined in a study of OX40 agonist ivuxolimab in advanced cancers. For the study at large: Partial responses, seen in three patients, involved one hepatocellular carcinoma and two cutaneous melanomas.

Assay: immunoSEQ multiplex PCR; the TCRdb copy retains only in-frame clones and omits some. Of tens of thousands of clones listed, 70% to 90% are singletons. Trimming took off 4 bases at V and 8 bases at J, with 9 bases between the two ends. The CDR3 covers 13 residues. Germline V gene sequence: CDR1 SGHDN, CDR2 FVKESK. This clone has just a few counts. Its antigen is not identified. Study-wide results and limits: Relative to CD4+, CD8+ T cells held more expanded clones on average. At doses 0.1 to 3.0 mg/kg, CD4+ and CD8+ clones expanded.

Sampling of blood occurred at baseline, cycle 4 day 1, and cycle 7 day 1. The rearrangement links TRBV14 to TRBJ1-6; no reliable D call. Sequenced here: CD4+ or CD8+ T cells sorted from blood, sampled in a trial of the OX40 agonist ivuxolimab. The clonotype was recovered from an adult with an advanced solid tumor such as melanoma, head and neck, liver or kidney cancer. The CDR3 sequence: CASSLKRDSPLHF. The CDR3 nucleotides are TGTGCCAGCAGCCTAAAGCGGGATTCACCCCTCCACTTT.